This T cell receptor beta chain originates from a study of blood T cell repertoires in COVID-19. Background on the study: Samples representing acute and convalescent COVID-19 were sourced from the United States, Italy and Spain. PBMCs, B-cell-depleted T cells, or T cells were the source of the cDNA or gDNA that made up the material.

Trimming cost V 5 bases and J 2 bases; bases outside gene matches: 8. CDR3 length: 16 residues. CDR1 and CDR2 (germline): KGHSH, LQKENI. In the authors' methods: Cell counts per sample came from amplifying reference gene primers. Profiling relied on immunoSEQ multiplex PCR, and the TCRdb table lists in-frame clones only, not all of them. V and J calls and clone size are given by that table; D and trimming were obtained from the DNA. The sample records some 38,000 clones, more than 80% being singletons. This receptor was identified in a man aged 55 to 70 with active or convalescent COVID-19. The sample comprised peripheral blood. The J gene is TRBJ2-7, the V gene TRBV18, with 11 bases aligning to TRBD2. CDR3 region: CASSSMTSGIPYEQYV. The CDR3 coding sequence is TGTGCCAGCTCATCTATGACTAGCGGGATTCCCTACGAGCAGTACGTC.